The next 27 T cell receptor beta chains were all read from a single sample in a study of T-cell reconstitution after alpha-beta-depleted transplantation in children. It was with unique molecular identifiers that the TCRbeta library was prepared. TCRdb re-called the PCR reads with MiXCR, one entry per CDR3 protein. The data contain approximately 170,000 distinct CDR3 sequences, over 8.5% of them singletons. The sequences come from PBMCs, collected before TCRalphabeta/CD19-depleted stem cell transplant. The receptors were gathered from a boy younger than 10 with acute myeloid leukemia, due to receive a stem cell transplant.

This clonotype was recorded many times. This chain connects TRBV24-1 to TRBJ2-2; the match to TRBD2 covers 11 bases. The CDR3 spans 16 residues. Germline CDR1 is KGHDR and CDR2 is SFDVKD. The V gene end was trimmed by 3 bases and the J gene end by 4 bases; junction bases not matched to a gene: 3. Written as DNA, the CDR3 is TGTGCCACCAGTGATGGACTAGCGGGCAGCACCGGGGAGCTGTTTTTT. It yields the protein CATSDGLAGSTGELFF.

The rearrangement links TRBV4-1 to TRBJ2-1; 7 bases are a match to TRBD2. The CDR3 spans 17 residues. The germline gives CDR1 MGHRA, CDR2 YSYEKL. V lost 0 bases and J lost 7; bases outside the gene matches: 12. The CDR3 DNA reads TGCGCCAGCAGCCAAGATTATGTGGCGGGAGCCGCGAATGAGCAGTTCTTC. Translation: CASSQDYVAGAANEQFF.

This clonotype was counted at least ten times. V usage is TRBV15 and J usage is TRBJ2-2; TRBD1 aligns across 7 bases. The CDR3 is 17 residues long. The germline gives CDR1 LNHNV, CDR2 YYDKDF (reference sequence). The J segment lost 0 bases and the V segment lost 4 bases, leaving 8 bases of the junction unmatched. The CDR3 sequence is CATSTWGQSANTGELFF. CDR3 coding DNA: TGTGCCACCAGCACTTGGGGACAGTCCGCGAACACCGGGGAGCTGTTTTTT. The whole variable domain, filled in from reference TRBV15 and TRBJ2-2, reads DAMVIQNPRYQVTQFGKPVTLSCSQTLNHNVMYWYQQKSSQAPKLLFHYYDKDFNNEADTPDNFQSRRPNTSFCFLDIRSPGLGDTAMYLCATSTWGQSANTGELFFGEGSRLTVL.

This clonotype was found a few times. The genes are TRBV7-6 and TRBJ2-3; no clear D gene. CDR3 length: 15 residues. Germline assignment: CDR1 SGHVS and CDR2 FNYEAQ. The V end was cut by 1 base, the J end by 5 bases, with 13 bases between. CDR3 bases: TGTGCCAGCAGCTTAGTAGGCCAGAGACAAGATACGCAGTATTTT. It translates to CASSLVGQRQDTQYF.

This clonotype was observed many times. V gene TRBV7-8 combines with J gene TRBJ2-7, with TRBD1 as a possible D gene (5 bases). There are 15 residues in the CDR3. Germline V CDR1 and CDR2: SGHVS, FQNEAQ. Trimming stripped 1 base from V and 2 bases from J, with 12 bases between. The CDR3 protein is CASSLVLAGTYEQYF. The CDR3 DNA is TGTGCCAGCAGCTTAGTTTTGGCAGGGACCTACGAGCAGTACTTC.

This clonotype came up many times. It is likely a read error, because the conserved phenylalanine at the end of the CDR3 is missing. Because the CDR3's place on the DNA is in doubt, the DNA is left out and the CDR3 is given as listed by TCRdb. The rearrangement links TRBV21-1 to TRBJ2-7; the table's D gene call, TRBD1, was not cross checked with the DNA. TRBV21-1 is a pseudogene segment. The CDR3 sequence runs 11 residues, both termini included. The CDR3 sequence: CASSKGRTKGG.

In this sample, this clonotype turned up many times. The gene calls are TRBV29-1 and TRBJ2-2; no definite D call. Germline-derived CDR1 and CDR2 are SQVTM and ANQGSEA. This CDR3 region has 13 residues. V was shortened by 4 bases and J by 6 bases, with 12 bases between the two germline ends. The CDR3 here is CSVVFSEAGELFF. The CDR3 DNA follows: TGCAGCGTTGTCTTCAGTGAAGCCGGGGAGCTGTTTTTT.

The table lists this clonotype with many counts. The rearrangement uses TRBV13 and TRBJ2-1; D might be TRBD2 (7 bases). CDR1 and CDR2 from the germline V gene are PRHDT and FYEKMQ (reference sequence). This CDR3 is 15 amino acids long. V was trimmed by 5 bases and J by 4 bases, leaving 15 bases between them. The CDR3 region has the DNA TGTGCCAGCAGCCCTAAGGGGGGGGCTTACAATGAGCAGTTCTTC. Amino acids: CASSPKGGAYNEQFF.

Remarks on this clonotype: Just one base apart from a much larger clone, this may be a read error. This rearrangement joins TRBV11-2 to TRBJ1-5; maybe TRBD1 (5 bases). The CDR3 extends over 15 amino acids. Per germline, CDR1 SGHAT and CDR2 FQNNGV. CDR3 region: CASSPGAQADQPQLF. The CDR3 DNA follows: TGTGCCAGCAGCCCCGGGGCCCAGGCAGATCAGCCCCAGCTTTTT.

The rearrangement joins TRBV12-3 or TRBV12-4 to TRBJ2-1, with a weak D call TRBD1 (5 bases). This CDR3 has 18 amino acids. The V and J ends lost 5 bases and 7 bases respectively, with 27 bases between them. CDR3: CASSPNARPAGLTNEQFF. CDR3 nucleotides: TGTGCCAGCAGTCCAAACGCCAGACCAGCAGGGCTGACGAATGAGCAGTTCTTC.

This clonotype was counted ten times or more. J is TRBJ2-5 and V is TRBV20-1, with TRBD2 matching over 14 bases. V gave up 5 bases and J gave up 5 bases; unmatched junction bases: 7. Germline V gene sequence: CDR1 DFQATT, CDR2 SNEGSKA (reference sequence). The CDR3 runs 15 residues. The CDR3 DNA sequence: TGCAGTGCTCGAGGGACTAGCGGGAGTGAGGAGACCCAGTACTTC. This codes for CSARGTSGSEETQYF.

This clonotype was picked up many times. V usage is TRBV6-5 and J usage is TRBJ2-1; the D gene is possibly TRBD2 (6 bases). Germline V gene lookup returns CDR1 MNHEY and CDR2 SVGAGI. The CDR3 covers 16 residues. Trimming pared 2 bases from V and 0 bases from J, leaving 11 bases between. CDR3 DNA sequence: TGTGCCAGCAGTTACGGCGGGGTGAGCTCCTACAATGAGCAGTTCTTC. As protein: CASSYGGVSSYNEQFF.

The sample holds many counts of this clonotype. The J gene is TRBJ1-2, the V gene TRBV5-5; a weak D match, TRBD1 (6 bases). This CDR3 spans 15 amino acids. The germline V and J ends were trimmed by 0 bases and 8 bases, with 17 bases remaining between them. Germline lookup yields CDR1 SGHKS and CDR2 YYEKEE (reference sequence). The CDR3 sequence is CASSLAPGALYGYTF. DNA for the CDR3: TGTGCCAGCAGCTTGGCTCCAGGGGCACTATACGGCTACACCTTC.

This clonotype has at least ten counts. The CDR3 DNA follows: TGCGCCAGCAGCACTAGCGGGAGTACAGATACGCAGTATTTT. This encodes CASSTSGSTDTQYF. The chain carries TRBV5-1 and TRBJ2-3; 11 nucleotides match TRBD2. CDR3 length: 14 residues. Germline V gene sequence: CDR1 SGHRS, CDR2 YFSETQ. V lost 4 bases, J lost 3 bases, and 1 base stayed unmatched.

This clonotype was observed many times. CDR3 nucleotide sequence: TGTGCCAGCAGCCGGGGGACAGGAGATACGCAGTATTTT. Translation gives CASSRGTGDTQYF. The chain employs TRBV7-3 and TRBJ2-3; TRBD1 agrees at 8 bases. The CDR3 has 13 amino acids. Germline CDR1 and CDR2: SGHTA and FQGTGA. Germline trimming cut 5 bases from V and 5 bases from J; bases unmatched to any gene: 3.

This clonotype was seen repeatedly, ten times or more. The rearrangement uses TRBV7-9 and TRBJ2-3; 7 bases map to TRBD1. This CDR3 has 14 residues. The V segment lost 3 bases and the J segment 5 bases; nucleotides outside the gene matches: 5. Germline loops: CDR1 SEHNR, CDR2 FQNEAQ (reference sequence). DNA for the CDR3: TGTGCCAGCAGCTTCGACAGGGCTGAAGATACGCAGTATTTT. Its translation is CASSFDRAEDTQYF.

This clonotype was picked up a small number of times. The chain has TRBV6-2 or TRBV6-3 and TRBJ2-7; D is ambiguous. There are 15 residues in the CDR3. V lost 2 bases and J 4 bases, leaving 15 bases between the germline ends. Germline values: CDR1 MNHEY, CDR2 SVGEGT. The CDR3 nucleotides read TGTGCCAGCAGTTACGAGTCGGCAGGAATATACGAGCAGTACTTC. This sequence encodes CASSYESAGIYEQYF.

This clonotype was seen repeatedly, ten times or more. The chain links TRBV11-1 to TRBJ2-1; D not certain. From germline, CDR1 is SGHAT and CDR2 FQDESV (reference sequence). Trimming removed 6 bases from V and 0 bases from J, with 21 bases in between. This CDR3 spans 18 amino acids. This CDR3 reads CASRQTGPHDSSYNEQFF. The CDR3 DNA reads as TGTGCCAGCAGGCAAACCGGGCCACACGATAGCTCCTACAATGAGCAGTTCTTC. The variable domain in full, completed from reference TRBV11-1 and TRBJ2-1, reads EAEVAQSPRYKITEKSQAVAFWCDPISGHATLYWYRQILGQGPELLVQFQDESVVDDSQLPKDRFSAERLKGVDSTLKIQPAELGDSAMYLCASRQTGPHDSSYNEQFFGPGTRLTVL.

This clonotype has a count of ten or more. CDR3: CASSYSGTAGNTIYF. CDR3 in DNA: TGTGCCAGCAGTTACTCCGGGACGGCAGGAAACACCATATATTTT. The V call is TRBV6-5, the J call TRBJ1-3; tentatively, D is TRBD1 (5 bases). V gave up 0 bases and J gave up 4 bases, with 10 bases separating them. This CDR3 comprises 15 residues. Germline CDR1 and CDR2: MNHEY and SVGAGI.

Ten or more counts support this clonotype. The chain couples TRBV7-6 to TRBJ2-2, with 13 bases that match TRBD2. The V and J ends lost 5 bases and 4 bases, in that order; junction bases with no gene match: 7. This CDR3 has 17 amino acids. CDR1 is SGHVS, CDR2 FNYEAQ, per germline. Here the CDR3 DNA reads TGTGCCAGCAGCCCTGGACTAGCGGGGGCTGGCACCGGGGAGCTGTTTTTT. Translation gives CASSPGLAGAGTGELFF.

This clonotype has more than one count but fewer than ten. The gene calls are TRBV3-1 and TRBJ1-2, with TRBD1 as a possible D gene (5 bases). This CDR3 has 19 residues. V lost 3 bases and J lost 1, with 24 bases in between. Germline V gives CDR1 LGHDT, CDR2 YNNKEL (reference sequence). CDR3 coding DNA: TGTGCCAGCAGCCATCACATAGGGACGGACGCAGGCGGTAACTATGGCTACACCTTC. Its protein is CASSHHIGTDAGGNYGYTF.

About this clonotype itself: This may be a read error, as it is one base from a much larger clone. This chain joins TRBV7-2 and TRBJ1-1; 10 bases map to TRBD1. Germline CDR1 is SGHTA and CDR2 is FQGNSA. This CDR3 contains 15 residues. This chain's CDR3 is CAGRPKTGGNTEAFF. CDR3 coding DNA: TGTGCCGGCAGACCGAAGACAGGGGGCAACACTGAAGCTTTCTTT.

Many counts were recorded for this clonotype. This rearrangement joins TRBV29-1 to TRBJ2-7; 8 positions agree with TRBD2. Germline V CDR1 and CDR2: SQVTM, ANQGSEA. The CDR3 consists of 13 residues. V was clipped by 8 bases and J by 2 bases; unmatched bases: 8. Here the CDR3 DNA reads TGCAGCACTTTTAGCGGGGCTACCTACGAGCAGTACTTC. It encodes CSTFSGATYEQYF.

This clonotype was detected many times. V usage is TRBV27 and J usage is TRBJ2-5, with TRBD2 identical over 10 bases. V gave up 5 bases and J gave up 5 bases; unmatched junction bases: 8. Germline assignment: CDR1 MNHEY and CDR2 SMNVEV (reference sequence). There are 15 residues in the CDR3. The CDR3 here is CASSQSGGALETQYF. The CDR3 DNA sequence: TGTGCCAGCAGTCAGAGCGGGGGGGCCTTGGAGACCCAGTACTTC.

This clonotype was observed many times. V usage is TRBV5-1 and J usage is TRBJ2-1; D not certain. The germline gives CDR1 SGHRS, CDR2 YFSETQ. Trimming took 4 bases from V and 0 from J, leaving 11 bases between them. The CDR3 extends over 15 amino acids. The CDR3 nucleotides are TGCGCCAGCAGCATTACACCCAGCTCCTACAATGAGCAGTTCTTC. It specifies CASSITPSSYNEQFF.

This clonotype was found a few times. This chain uses TRBV7-6 with TRBJ2-1; no firm D call. This CDR3 is built from 15 residues. V shed 1 base and J shed 0 bases, with 7 bases lying between them. Per the germline V gene, CDR1 is SGHVS and CDR2 is FNYEAQ. The CDR3 nucleotides are TGTGCCAGCAGCTTAGAGACAACCTCCTACAATGAGCAGTTCTTC. Amino acid sequence: CASSLETTSYNEQFF. Looking up the rest from reference TRBV7-6 and TRBJ2-1 gives the full variable domain: GAGVSQSPRYKVTKRGQDVALRCDPISGHVSLYWYRQALGQGPEFLTYFNYEAQQDKSGLPNDRFSAERPEGSISTLTIQRTEQRDSAMYRCASSLETTSYNEQFFGPGTRLTVL.

The CDR3 DNA is TGTGCCAGCAGCGCTCAGGGTCTCCGTCTCGCCGGGGAGCTGTTTTTT. It encodes CASSAQGLRLAGELFF. J is TRBJ2-2 and V is TRBV11-1, with D possibly being TRBD1 (5 bases). In germline, CDR1 is SGHAT, CDR2 FQDESV (reference sequence). V lost 5 bases and J 6 bases, leaving 19 bases between the germline ends. There are 16 residues in the CDR3.